The 32 T cell receptor beta chains in this list originate from one sample, sequenced in a study of early T cells in non-severe SARS-CoV-2 infection. Using its own MiXCR run on the 5' RACE reads, TCRdb lists one record per CDR3 protein. The table has 29,000 or so distinct CDR3 sequences, about 10% seen once. The sequenced sample was whole blood. These receptors were obtained from an adult who was a healthcare worker with PCR-confirmed SARS-CoV-2 infection or an uninfected control (not recorded which).

The chain uses TRBV2 and TRBJ2-7, with 8 bases identical to TRBD1. Per the germline V gene, CDR1 is SNHLY and CDR2 is FYNNEI. The CDR3 is 16 residues long. Unmatched junction bases numbered 14, after V lost 6 bases and J lost 4 bases. The CDR3 DNA reads as TGTGCCAGCAGAACCCGTTTATGGGACAGGACGTACGAGCAGTACTTC. It codes for CASRTRLWDRTYEQYF.

This clonotype appeared a few times. The gene calls are TRBV21-1 and TRBJ1-1; TRBD1 is the table's D call, not checked against the DNA. TRBV21-1 is described as a pseudogene. The CDR3 is made up of 11 amino acids. Here the CDR3 reads CASSLLGGAFF. The CDR3 region has the DNA TGTGCCAGCAGCCTCCTAGGGGGAGCTTTCTTT.

The V gene is TRBV11-2, the J gene TRBJ2-7; perhaps D is TRBD1 or TRBD2 (5 bases each). The CDR3 runs to 15 residues. Trimming took off 5 bases at V and 3 bases at J, with 17 bases between the two ends. CDR1 SGHAT and CDR2 FQNNGV come from the germline V gene. The CDR3 DNA is TGTGCCAGCAGCCCTTGGGGGACCGGCGACTACGAGCAGTACTTC. Translation: CASSPWGTGDYEQYF.

This clonotype was detected only a few times. The chain carries TRBV13 and TRBJ2-2; the match to TRBD1 covers 8 bases. V shed 5 bases and J 5 bases; nucleotides not matched to a gene: 10. This CDR3 region has 16 residues. The germline V gene has CDR1 PRHDT and CDR2 FYEKMQ (reference sequence). This CDR3 is CASSTAGQGFTGELFF. CDR3 sequence (DNA): TGTGCCAGCAGCACCGCCGGACAGGGATTTACCGGGGAGCTGTTTTTT.

This clonotype was observed many times. This chain connects TRBV29-1 to TRBJ1-1; weak D call: TRBD1 (6 bases). This CDR3 comprises 12 residues. In germline, CDR1 is SQVTM, CDR2 ANQGSEA. V dropped 7 bases and J dropped 3 bases, with 12 bases sitting between them. The CDR3 sequence is CSAREGDTEAFF. The CDR3 DNA sequence: TGCAGCGCCAGGGAGGGGGACACTGAAGCTTTCTTT.

This clonotype came up many times. This chain uses TRBV29-1 with TRBJ1-2, with D maybe TRBD1 (5 bases). The CDR3 has 13 residues. V dropped 4 bases and J dropped 6 bases, with 15 bases sitting between them. The germline V gene encodes CDR1 SQVTM and CDR2 ANQGSEA. CDR3 region: CSVAGSGGDGYTF. CDR3 bases: TGCAGCGTTGCGGGATCGGGGGGTGATGGCTACACCTTC.

This clonotype was found many times. This chain connects TRBV9 to TRBJ1-2; D remains ambiguous. Germline values: CDR1 SGDLS, CDR2 YYNGEE. This CDR3 has 14 residues. V gave up 3 bases and J gave up 4 bases, with 13 bases separating them. CDR3 in DNA: TGTGCCAGCAGCGCTAAAAACATATTCTATGGCTACACCTTC. This encodes CASSAKNIFYGYTF.

This clonotype was counted between two and nine times. The chain joins TRBV7-6 to TRBJ2-5; unclear D gene. The CDR3 runs to 13 residues. CDR1 SGHVS and CDR2 FNYEAQ come from the germline V gene. The V end was cut by 3 bases, the J end by 5 bases, with 10 bases between. Here the CDR3 reads CASSFRLSETQYF. CDR3 coding DNA: TGTGCCAGCAGCTTTCGGCTGTCGGAGACCCAGTACTTC.

This clonotype was seen at least ten times. This chain links TRBV5-1 with TRBJ2-1, with unresolved D. Germline-derived CDR1 and CDR2 are SGHRS and YFSETQ. Trimming pared 2 bases from V and 3 bases from J, leaving 6 bases between. The length of the CDR3 is 13 residues. CDR3 residues: CASSFLNYNEQFF. The DNA for the CDR3 is TGCGCCAGCAGCTTTCTGAACTACAATGAGCAGTTCTTC.

This clonotype was detected ten times or more. V is TRBV2 and J is TRBJ2-7, with 8 bases matching TRBD2. Trimming cost V 8 bases and J 1 base; bases outside gene matches: 13. The CDR3 extends over 16 amino acids. Germline values: CDR1 SNHLY, CDR2 FYNNEI. The CDR3 nucleotides read TGTGCCAGCCGGGGGGGGCGGTCCGGGCAATCCTACGAGCAGTACTTC. Translation gives CASRGGRSGQSYEQYF.

This clonotype was found a few times. The chain carries TRBV2 and TRBJ1-5; D is unresolved. Trimming left V 2 bases short and J 6 bases short, with 5 bases between. The CDR3 is made up of 12 amino acids. Germline CDR1 reads SNHLY; CDR2 reads FYNNEI. CDR3 sequence reads: CASSETGQPQHF. CDR3 in DNA: TGTGCCAGCAGTGAAACGGGTCAGCCCCAGCATTTT.

There are many counts of this clonotype. V gene TRBV7-2 combines with J gene TRBJ2-1; 8 bases line up with TRBD1. Germline V gene data show CDR1 as SGHTA and CDR2 as FQGNSA. The junction had 9 bases not matched to a gene; V was cut back by 5 bases and J by 0 bases. The CDR3 is made up of 17 amino acids. The CDR3 spells CASSPGQGRPSYNEQFF. In DNA, the CDR3 is TGTGCCAGCAGCCCCGGACAGGGCCGCCCCTCCTACAATGAGCAGTTCTTC. The variable domain in full, with the rest retrieved from reference TRBV7-2 and TRBJ2-1, is GAGVSQSPSNKVTEKGKDVELRCDPISGHTALYWYRQSLGQGLEFLIYFQGNSAPDKSGLPSDRFSAERTGGSVSTLTIQRTQQEDSAVYLCASSPGQGRPSYNEQFFGPGTRLTVL.

This clonotype came up a few times. The gene calls are TRBV20-1 and TRBJ1-2; TRBD1 matches 7 bases. The CDR3 contains 12 residues. Per the germline V gene, CDR1 is DFQATT and CDR2 is SNEGSKA (reference sequence). V trimming: 3 bases; J trimming: 9 bases; junction bases outside the gene matches: 7. CDR3 amino acids: CSARTGSRSYTF. The CDR3, as DNA: TGCAGTGCTAGGACAGGGAGTCGGAGCTACACCTTC.

This clonotype has ten or more counts. The rearrangement joins TRBV20-1 to TRBJ2-7, with 7 bases fitting TRBD1. Germline CDR1 DFQATT, CDR2 SNEGSKA (reference sequence). J was trimmed by 2 bases and V by 6 bases; bases with no gene match: 10. The CDR3 sequence is 14 residues long. CDR3 loop: CSAATGDATYEQYF. The CDR3 DNA reads TGCAGTGCCGCAACAGGGGATGCCACCTACGAGCAGTACTTC.

In this sample, this clonotype turned up a few times. The rearrangement joins TRBV7-9 to TRBJ2-5; TRBD1 matches at 12 bases. Germline V CDR1 and CDR2: SEHNR, FQNEAQ (reference sequence). This CDR3 is built from 18 residues. V shed 4 bases and J 4 bases; nucleotides not matched to a gene: 13. This chain's CDR3 is CASSSSGPGQGASETQYF. CDR3 bases: TGTGCCAGCAGCTCTTCCGGGCCGGGACAGGGGGCTTCAGAGACCCAGTACTTC.

This clonotype was found many times. CDR3 in amino acids: CASSPFLASRTTSYEQYF. The CDR3 bases are TGTGCCAGCTCACCATTCCTGGCCTCCAGGACAACCTCCTACGAGCAGTACTTC. V gene TRBV18 combines with J gene TRBJ2-7; TRBD1 might be the D (5 bases). The CDR3 totals 18 residues. Trimming pared 2 bases from V and 0 bases from J, leaving 20 bases between. Germline V gives CDR1 KGHSH, CDR2 LQKENI.

This clonotype came up once. This chain connects TRBV5-1 to TRBJ1-5; 7 nucleotides line up with TRBD1. V trimming: 0 bases; J trimming: 3 bases; junction bases outside the gene matches: 6. Per the germline V gene, CDR1 is SGHRS and CDR2 is YFSETQ. This CDR3 region has 16 residues. In nucleotides, the CDR3 is TGCGCCAGCAGCTTGGCCCCAGGGGGTGACAATCAGCCCCAGCATTTT. Its translation is CASSLAPGGDNQPQHF.

The J gene is TRBJ2-3, the V gene TRBV9; the match to TRBD2 covers 7 bases. This CDR3 has 16 residues. V was pared by 0 bases and J by 2 bases, with 6 bases of the junction left unmatched. Germline CDR1 reads SGDLS; CDR2 reads YYNGEE. In DNA form, the CDR3 reads TGTGCCAGCAGCGTAGTGGGGGGGACTTACACAGATACGCAGTATTTT. It translates to CASSVVGGTYTDTQYF.

This clonotype came up many times. The chain couples TRBV12-3 or TRBV12-4 to TRBJ2-3; D unresolved. V lost 3 bases and J 0 bases, leaving 10 bases between the germline ends. The CDR3 contains 15 residues. The CDR3 bases are TGTGCCAGCAGTTTTGGATCGGCGAGCACAGATACGCAGTATTTT. Residues: CASSFGSASTDTQYF.

This clonotype has at least ten counts. The chain couples TRBV7-6 to TRBJ2-5, with 9 bases identical to TRBD2. The length of the CDR3 is 15 residues. Trimming cost V 1 base and J 1 base; bases outside gene matches: 1. The germline gives CDR1 SGHVS, CDR2 FNYEAQ. As DNA, the CDR3 is TGTGCCAGCAGCTTAGGAGCGGGGGGCCAAGAGACCCAGTACTTC. It yields the protein CASSLGAGGQETQYF. The full variable domain, rest sourced from reference TRBV7-6 and TRBJ2-5, is GAGVSQSPRYKVTKRGQDVALRCDPISGHVSLYWYRQALGQGPEFLTYFNYEAQQDKSGLPNDRFSAERPEGSISTLTIQRTEQRDSAMYRCASSLGAGGQETQYFGPGTRLLVL.

This clonotype was observed many times. V and J are TRBV6-4 and TRBJ2-3, with 8 bases fitting TRBD2. The CDR3 is made up of 15 amino acids. The ends lost 5 bases at V and 0 bases at J; junction bases unmatched: 4. The germline CDR1 and CDR2 sequences are MRHNA and SNTAGT. CDR3 in amino acids: CASSSTSASTDTQYF. The CDR3 DNA reads as TGTGCCAGCAGTTCGACTAGCGCCAGCACAGATACGCAGTATTTT.

This clonotype came up many times. The chain is built from TRBV30 and TRBJ1-6, with TRBD1 identical over 7 bases. Germline V gene data show CDR1 as GTSNPN and CDR2 as SVGIG (reference sequence). The CDR3 sequence is 13 residues long. After removal of 2 bases from V and 8 bases from J, the junction contained 3 bases not matched to a gene. This CDR3 is CAWSRQGDSPLHF. The CDR3 nucleotides read TGTGCCTGGAGTAGACAGGGTGATTCACCCCTCCACTTT. Together with reference TRBV30 and TRBJ1-6, the CDR3 gives the full variable domain: SQTIHQWPATLVQPVGSPLSLECTVEGTSNPNLYWYRQAAGRGLQLLFYSVGIGQISSEVPQNLSASRPQDRQFILSSKKLLLSDSGFYLCAWSRQGDSPLHFGNGTRLTVT.

This chain uses TRBV29-1 with TRBJ2-1; the D gene is possibly TRBD1 (6 bases). Trimming pared 7 bases from V and 0 bases from J, leaving 13 bases between. CDR1 and CDR2 (germline): SQVTM, ANQGSEA. The CDR3 is 14 residues long. This chain's CDR3 is CSARRGSSYNEQFF. The CDR3 nucleotides read TGCAGCGCAAGAAGGGGGAGCTCCTACAATGAGCAGTTCTTC.

This clonotype was recorded at least ten times. This chain links TRBV4-3 with TRBJ1-4; a possible D gene is TRBD1 (5 bases). Per the germline V gene, CDR1 is LGHNA and CDR2 is YSLEER. V dropped 7 bases and J dropped 8 bases, with 14 bases sitting between them. The CDR3 length is 13 residues. As DNA, the CDR3 is TGCGCCAGCAAGGGGAACCTACGGGAAAAACTGTTTTTT. It encodes CASKGNLREKLFF.

This clonotype was counted many times. V usage is TRBV6-2 or TRBV6-3 and J usage is TRBJ1-4, with D uncertain. This CDR3 has 15 amino acids. V lost 4 bases to trimming and J lost 4 bases, with 13 bases between them. Germline loops: CDR1 MNHEY, CDR2 SVGEGT. As DNA, the CDR3 is TGTGCCAGCAGTTCGCGGACCAGTGGTAATGAAAAACTGTTTTTT. Encoded protein: CASSSRTSGNEKLFF.

This clonotype was seen only a few times. The chain employs TRBV6-6 and TRBJ1-5; D uncertain. The CDR3 has 13 residues. V lost 8 bases and J 2 bases, leaving 10 bases between the germline ends. The germline CDR1 and CDR2 sequences are MNHNY and SVGAGI (reference sequence). CDR3 in DNA: TGTGCCAGCGCCGGGCAGGGCAATCAGCCCCAGCATTTT. It translates to CASAGQGNQPQHF.

This clonotype was counted a few times. V is TRBV15 and J is TRBJ1-5; 11 bases match TRBD1. The CDR3 contains 15 residues. CDR1 and CDR2 (germline): LNHNV, YYDKDF (reference sequence). The J segment lost 4 bases and the V segment lost 5 bases, leaving 4 bases of the junction unmatched. The CDR3 DNA is TGTGCCACCAGCCCGGGACAGGGGGTTAATCAGCCCCAGCATTTT. Protein product: CATSPGQGVNQPQHF. Looking up the rest from reference TRBV15 and TRBJ1-5 gives the full variable domain: DAMVIQNPRYQVTQFGKPVTLSCSQTLNHNVMYWYQQKSSQAPKLLFHYYDKDFNNEADTPDNFQSRRPNTSFCFLDIRSPGLGDTAMYLCATSPGQGVNQPQHFGDGTRLSIL.

This clonotype occurred a few times. The rearrangement links TRBV5-4 to TRBJ1-6, with D possibly being TRBD1 (5 bases). The CDR3 is 15 amino acids. Deletions cut 0 bases from V and 6 bases from J, with 10 bases between. Per the germline V gene, CDR1 is SGHNT and CDR2 is YYREEE (reference sequence). CDR3 bases: TGTGCCAGCAGCTTGGACAGGACGTTTAATTCACCCCTCCACTTT. Its protein is CASSLDRTFNSPLHF.

This clonotype has ten or more counts. The V and J genes are TRBV24-1 and TRBJ2-7, with a tentative D call TRBD1 (7 bases). Germline CDR1 and CDR2: KGHDR and SFDVKD. This CDR3 has 14 residues. Trimming left V 8 bases short and J 0 bases short, with 13 bases between. The CDR3 nucleotides are TGTGCCACCAACCCAGGGGGGAGCTCCTACGAGCAGTACTTC. Its translation: CATNPGGSSYEQYF.

This clonotype has a handful of counts. This chain connects TRBV29-1 to TRBJ2-5; D is undetermined. The CDR3 extends over 13 amino acids. V was trimmed by 0 bases and J by 1 base, leaving 6 bases between them. Germline-derived CDR1 and CDR2 are SQVTM and ANQGSEA. The CDR3 bases are TGCAGCGTTGAAGATGGCGCCCAAGAGACCCAGTACTTC. Its translation is CSVEDGAQETQYF.

This clonotype appeared a few times. The chain combines TRBV11-3 with TRBJ2-1, with a weak D call TRBD1 (5 bases). Germline V gene data show CDR1 as SGHNT and CDR2 as YENEEA. The V and J ends lost 5 bases and 7 bases respectively, with 18 bases between them. The CDR3 totals 15 residues. The CDR3 here is CASSIREGTRNEQFF. The CDR3, as DNA: TGTGCCAGCAGCATCAGGGAAGGTACGAGGAATGAGCAGTTCTTC.

This clonotype was recorded many times. This chain links TRBV3-1 with TRBJ1-1; D ambiguous. This CDR3 is 13 amino acids long. Trimming left V 5 bases short and J 0 bases short, with 7 bases between. Germline V gives CDR1 LGHDT, CDR2 YNNKEL (reference sequence). Here the CDR3 reads CASSFTVNTEAFF. The CDR3 region has the DNA TGTGCCAGCAGCTTCACAGTGAACACTGAAGCTTTCTTT.